These 31 T cell receptor beta chains came from one sample sequenced in a study of cytomegalovirus exposure and HLA in healthy donors. Some clones are missing from TCRdb's copy, which holds only in-frame ones; the method was immunoSEQ multiplex PCR. This sample carries 50,000 to 80,000 clones, about 89% of them seen once, and the ten largest clones take 1.7%. Input material: PBMCs. These TCRs come from a woman aged 18 to 35 in good health and CMV-seronegative.

This chain joins TRBV7-3 and TRBJ2-3; possibly TRBD1 for D (5 bases). Deletions cut 6 bases from V and 0 bases from J, with 16 bases between. The CDR3 spans 16 residues. Germline-derived CDR1 and CDR2 are SGHTA and FQGTGA. CDR3 in DNA: TGTGCCAGCAGTCCCCAGGGTATAGGGAGCACAGATACGCAGTATTTT. This translates into CASSPQGIGSTDTQYF. The entire variable domain, with the rest obtained from reference TRBV7-3 and TRBJ2-3, is as follows: GAGVSQTPSNKVTEKGKYVELRCDPISGHTALYWYRQSLGQGPEFLIYFQGTGAADDSGLPNDRFFAVRPEGSVSTLKIQRTERGDSAVYLCASSPQGIGSTDTQYFGPGTRLTVL.

The chain has TRBV18 and TRBJ1-1; 8 bases fit TRBD1. Germline CDR1 reads KGHSH; CDR2 reads LQKENI. With 4 bases clipped from V and 4 bases from J, the junction kept 2 bases outside the gene matches. The CDR3 spans 13 residues. CDR3 protein: CASSQDRGTEAFF. The CDR3 nucleotides read TGTGCCAGCTCACAAGACAGGGGCACTGAAGCTTTCTTT.

The J gene is TRBJ2-7, the V gene TRBV5-1; a possible D gene is TRBD1 (6 bases). The germline V gene encodes CDR1 SGHRS and CDR2 YFSETQ. The CDR3 runs to 13 residues. V was trimmed by 7 bases and J by 2 bases, leaving 13 bases between them. CDR3 DNA: TGCGCCAGCCGTGGGACATCTACCTACGAGCAGTACTTC. Encoded protein: CASRGTSTYEQYF.

J is TRBJ1-5 and V is TRBV19; the D gene is possibly TRBD1 (6 bases). From germline, CDR1 is LNHDA and CDR2 SQIVND (reference sequence). The CDR3 is made up of 14 amino acids. V was shortened by 3 bases and J by 4 bases, with 10 bases between the two germline ends. In DNA, the CDR3 is TGTGCCAGTAGTATTAGGGACACTAATCAGCCCCAGCATTTT. Amino acids: CASSIRDTNQPQHF.

The chain uses TRBV6-5 and TRBJ1-1; 9 positions match TRBD1. Germline lookup yields CDR1 MNHEY and CDR2 SVGAGI. CDR3 size: 14 residues. V was clipped by 1 base and J by 7 bases; unmatched bases: 4. Here the CDR3 DNA reads TGTGCCAGCAGTTACTGGGGACAGGGAGATGAAGCTTTCTTT. Translation gives CASSYWGQGDEAFF.

The chain carries TRBV6-5 and TRBJ2-7; D might be TRBD2 (5 bases). From germline, CDR1 is MNHEY and CDR2 SVGAGI. The CDR3 is 14 amino acids. The germline V and J ends were trimmed by 2 bases and 1 base, with 9 bases remaining between them. The CDR3 coding sequence is TGTGCCAGCAGTTACGTCGGGGATTCCTACGAGCAGTACTTC. It codes for CASSYVGDSYEQYF.

This chain links TRBV7-2 with TRBJ2-3; D unresolved. The CDR3 loop spans 13 amino acids. The germline gives CDR1 SGHTA, CDR2 FQGNSA. Between the trimmed V and J ends, which lost 5 bases and 1 base, there was a span of 7 bases. This CDR3 reads CASSVEGTDTQYF. The DNA of the CDR3 is TGTGCCAGCAGCGTCGAGGGCACAGATACGCAGTATTTT.

This chain connects TRBV7-8 to TRBJ1-4, with D tentatively TRBD1 (6 bases). The CDR3 runs to 17 residues. The germline V gene encodes CDR1 SGHVS and CDR2 FQNEAQ. The germline V and J ends were trimmed by 4 bases and 0 bases, with 15 bases remaining between them. The CDR3 DNA reads TGTGCCAGCAGCTCGGACAGTCTGAGAGCAACTAATGAAAAACTGTTTTTT. As protein: CASSSDSLRATNEKLFF.

The rearrangement uses TRBV18 and TRBJ1-5; D unresolved. The CDR3 covers 14 residues. Germline V gene lookup returns CDR1 KGHSH and CDR2 LQKENI. Trimming stripped 3 bases from V and 9 bases from J, with 15 bases between. The CDR3 nucleotides read TGTGCCAGCTCACCCGGTATAGGAGGCGGGCCCCAGCATTTT. This codes for CASSPGIGGGPQHF.

Concerning this clone: The same CDR3 can be traced to other DNA sequences in this sample. Here the CDR3 reads CASSLGTGSYGYTF. As DNA, the CDR3 is TGTGCCAGCAGCTTAGGGACGGGGAGCTATGGCTACACCTTC. The V call is TRBV7-9, the J call TRBJ1-2; D is undetermined. V was cut by 1 base and J by 4 bases, with 10 bases left in between. Germline V gene sequence: CDR1 SEHNR, CDR2 FQNEAQ (reference sequence). The length of the CDR3 is 14 residues.

The chain is built from TRBV18 and TRBJ2-3; perhaps TRBD2 as D (6 bases). Germline values: CDR1 KGHSH, CDR2 LQKENI. The CDR3 loop spans 15 amino acids. V lost 4 bases, J lost 1 base, and 12 bases lay in between. The CDR3: CASSQSRGGTDTQYF. Here the CDR3 DNA reads TGTGCCAGCTCACAATCGCGGGGAGGCACAGATACGCAGTATTTT.

The V gene is TRBV7-2, the J gene TRBJ2-7, with D perhaps matching TRBD2 (6 bases). The CDR3 is made up of 15 amino acids. In germline, CDR1 is SGHTA, CDR2 FQGNSA. The V end lost 6 bases, the J end lost 3 bases, and 18 bases lay between the germline ends. CDR3 sequence (DNA): TGTGCCAGCAGGGTAGCCCCGGGAGACAGCTACGAGCAGTACTTC. Its protein product is CASRVAPGDSYEQYF. Full variable domain (rest looked up from reference TRBV7-2 and TRBJ2-7): GAGVSQSPSNKVTEKGKDVELRCDPISGHTALYWYRQSLGQGLEFLIYFQGNSAPDKSGLPSDRFSAERTGGSVSTLTIQRTQQEDSAVYLCASRVAPGDSYEQYFGPGTRLTVT.

The V gene is TRBV29-1, the J gene TRBJ1-1, with D possibly matching TRBD1 (5 bases). Germline loops: CDR1 SQVTM, CDR2 ANQGSEA. This CDR3 has 12 residues. V dropped 4 bases and J dropped 4 bases, with 10 bases sitting between them. The DNA for the CDR3 is TGCAGCGTTGCAGGGTTTGCCACTGAAGCTTTCTTT. Its translation is CSVAGFATEAFF.

This clone has more than one count but fewer than ten. The J gene is TRBJ1-6, the V gene TRBV6-5; tentatively, D is TRBD1 (5 bases). Germline CDR1 is MNHEY and CDR2 is SVGAGI. The ends were cut back, 6 bases at V and 7 bases at J, with 13 bases in the middle. The CDR3 extends over 14 amino acids. The CDR3: CASRTQGRNSPLHF. CDR3 DNA sequence: TGTGCCAGCAGAACCCAGGGCAGGAATTCACCCCTCCACTTT.

This chain links TRBV7-8 with TRBJ2-5; 8 bases align to TRBD2. The CDR3 spans 14 residues. Trimming at V came to 6 bases and at J to 10 bases, leaving 13 bases not matched to a gene. From germline, CDR1 is SGHVS and CDR2 FQNEAQ. The CDR3 DNA reads as TGTGCCAGCAGGTCCGGGACTAGATTTTGGGTCCAGTACTTC. Its translation: CASRSGTRFWVQYF. Using reference TRBV7-8 and TRBJ2-5 for the parts outside the CDR3, the full variable domain is GAGVSQSPRYKVAKRGQDVALRCDPISGHVSLFWYQQALGQGPEFLTYFQNEAQLDKSGLPSDRFFAERPEGSVSTLKIQRTQQEDSAVYLCASRSGTRFWVQYFGPGTRLLVL.

Comment on this clone: The junction differs from germline at one of its ends, possibly a read error. The chain couples TRBV7-7 to TRBJ2-5; possibly TRBD2 for D (7 bases). There are 13 residues in the CDR3. Germline CDR1 is SSHAT and CDR2 is FNYEAQ (reference sequence). This CDR3 reads CASSAGALETQYF. CDR3 nucleotides: TGTGCTAGCAGCGCGGGGGCCCTAGAGACCCAGTACTTC.

This chain links TRBV7-2 with TRBJ1-2, with 7 bases that match TRBD1. J was trimmed by 8 bases and V by 1 base; bases with no gene match: 7. Germline loops: CDR1 SGHTA, CDR2 FQGNSA. This CDR3 region has 14 residues. Here the CDR3 reads CASSLGVTGFGYTF. Written as DNA, the CDR3 is TGTGCCAGCAGCTTAGGGGTGACAGGGTTCGGCTACACCTTC.

The V and J genes are TRBV5-1 and TRBJ2-5, with a possible D match to TRBD1 (5 bases). Trimming pared 4 bases from V and 2 bases from J, leaving 9 bases between. In germline, CDR1 is SGHRS, CDR2 YFSETQ. The CDR3 is 13 amino acids. Here the CDR3 reads CASSRDSQETQYF. In DNA form, the CDR3 reads TGCGCCAGCAGCCGAGACAGTCAAGAGACCCAGTACTTC.

The V call is TRBV4-1, the J call TRBJ2-1, with D possibly matching TRBD1 (6 bases). CDR1 and CDR2 from the germline V gene are MGHRA and YSYEKL. Trimming left V 0 bases short and J 12 bases short, with 9 bases between. The CDR3 length is 12 residues. The CDR3 coding sequence is TGCGCCAGCAGCCAAGATCTCAGGGGGCAGTTCTTC. This codes for CASSQDLRGQFF.

This clone showed up just a few times. V gene TRBV7-9 combines with J gene TRBJ2-4; D might be TRBD2 (5 bases). Germline loops: CDR1 SEHNR, CDR2 FQNEAQ (reference sequence). Trimming pared 5 bases from V and 12 bases from J, leaving 26 bases between. CDR3 length equals 16 residues. CDR3: CASSPGVAKSFFGQYF. CDR3 nucleotides: TGTGCCAGCAGCCCCGGGGTAGCGAAGTCCTTTTTTGGTCAGTACTTC.

The chain combines TRBV18 with TRBJ2-1; 14 bases align to TRBD2. This CDR3 contains 15 residues. The germline V gene has CDR1 KGHSH and CDR2 LQKENI. V dropped 2 bases and J dropped 6; count of bases not matched to a gene: 0. CDR3 sequence: CASSPGLAGGNEQFF. CDR3 bases: TGTGCCAGCTCACCAGGACTAGCGGGAGGCAATGAGCAGTTCTTC.

This chain links TRBV6-1 with TRBJ1-2, with D tentatively TRBD1 (5 bases). Germline V gene data show CDR1 as MNHNS and CDR2 as SASEGT. The CDR3 is 14 amino acids. V gave up 4 bases and J gave up 9 bases, with 18 bases separating them. CDR3 DNA sequence: TGTGCCAGCAGTGCTTTTACGGGGGGTAGTAGCTACACCTTC. Amino acids: CASSAFTGGSSYTF.

J is TRBJ2-7 and V is TRBV18, with 11 bases lining up with TRBD1. V gave up 3 bases and J gave up 6 bases; unmatched junction bases: 7. Germline V gene sequence: CDR1 KGHSH, CDR2 LQKENI. The CDR3 consists of 15 residues. CDR3 sequence reads: CASSPGQGAPLEQYF. The DNA for the CDR3 is TGTGCCAGCTCACCCGGACAGGGGGCTCCCCTCGAGCAGTACTTC.

The chain combines TRBV27 with TRBJ1-1; the D gene is possibly TRBD1 (6 bases). The CDR3 is 13 amino acids. V gave up 7 bases and J gave up 5 bases, with 14 bases separating them. Looked up from germline, CDR1 is MNHEY and CDR2 is SMNVEV (reference sequence). CDR3 amino acids: CASNGQGLTEAFF. CDR3 in DNA: TGTGCCAGCAACGGGCAGGGGTTAACTGAAGCTTTCTTT.

This chain links TRBV2 with TRBJ2-7; D is perhaps TRBD2 (6 bases). V lost 5 bases and J 2 bases, leaving 16 bases between the germline ends. There are 15 residues in the CDR3. Germline V gene lookup returns CDR1 SNHLY and CDR2 FYNNEI. CDR3 DNA sequence: TGTGCCAGCAGTCCACAGCGGGCAACCCCCTACGAGCAGTACTTC. It encodes CASSPQRATPYEQYF.

This clone came up once. The chain couples TRBV7-8 to TRBJ1-5, with a tentative D call TRBD1 (6 bases). Trimming stripped 1 base from V and 9 bases from J, with 16 bases between. Germline V gene lookup returns CDR1 SGHVS and CDR2 FQNEAQ. This CDR3 contains 15 residues. CDR3 in amino acids: CASSLDLQGLMPQHF. The CDR3 DNA follows: TGTGCCAGCAGCTTAGACTTGCAGGGGTTGATGCCCCAGCATTTT. Looking up the rest from reference TRBV7-8 and TRBJ1-5 gives the full variable domain: GAGVSQSPRYKVAKRGQDVALRCDPISGHVSLFWYQQALGQGPEFLTYFQNEAQLDKSGLPSDRFFAERPEGSVSTLKIQRTQQEDSAVYLCASSLDLQGLMPQHFGDGTRLSIL.

This clone appeared once. The chain carries TRBV15 and TRBJ2-7; 11 bases map to TRBD1. Germline CDR1 LNHNV, CDR2 YYDKDF (reference sequence). With 2 bases clipped from V and 5 bases from J, the junction kept 5 bases outside the gene matches. This CDR3 has 15 residues. CDR3 DNA sequence: TGTGCCACCAGCAGATTGGACAGGGGGCAGGACGAGCAGTACTTC. Its translation is CATSRLDRGQDEQYF.

The V gene is TRBV14, the J gene TRBJ2-2; D unclear. Germline assignment: CDR1 SGHDN and CDR2 FVKESK. The V end lost 1 base, the J end lost 9 bases, and 9 bases lay between the germline ends. The CDR3 has 13 amino acids. The CDR3: CASSQAAFWELFF. CDR3 bases: TGTGCCAGCAGCCAAGCTGCGTTCTGGGAGCTGTTTTTT.

The genes are TRBV4-1 and TRBJ2-1; D is perhaps TRBD1 (5 bases). The V gene's germline CDR1 is MGHRA and CDR2 YSYEKL. The CDR3 contains 14 residues. Trimming cost V 4 bases and J 3 bases, with 10 bases left between them. CDR3 bases: TGCGCCAGCAGCCGATCTGACAGCTACAATGAGCAGTTCTTC. Translated, it gives CASSRSDSYNEQFF.

The chain carries TRBV6-1 and TRBJ2-2; D is uncertain. V lost 1 base and J 2 bases, leaving 8 bases between the germline ends. Germline V CDR1 and CDR2: MNHNS, SASEGT. The CDR3 is 15 residues long. The CDR3: CASSEGHPNTGELFF. The CDR3 bases are TGTGCCAGCAGTGAAGGGCATCCTAACACCGGGGAGCTGTTTTTT.

The chain recombines TRBV5-1 with TRBJ2-1; D may be TRBD1 (5 bases). The ends were cut back, 2 bases at V and 8 bases at J, with 14 bases in the middle. Per the germline V gene, CDR1 is SGHRS and CDR2 is YFSETQ. This CDR3 has 14 residues. The CDR3 region is CASSFQQGFDEQFF. CDR3 DNA sequence: TGCGCCAGCAGCTTTCAGCAGGGCTTCGATGAGCAGTTCTTC.